This TCR beta chain was obtained from a study of blood T cells in healthy people across ages. Germline-derived CDR1 and CDR2 are MGHRA and YSYEKL. V shed 4 bases, J shed 1 base, and the junction held 6 bases outside the gene matches. This CDR3 contains 17 residues. The second PCR ran about 6 to 12 cycles with a sample-barcoded 5' primer and J-beta primers. TCRdb re-called the 5' RACE reads through MiXCR, storing one row per CDR3 protein. Altogether over a million distinct CDR3 sequences are present, around 40% being singletons, with the ten largest covering about 4.1%. The sequence was obtained from a woman under 30 in good health. J is TRBJ2-1 and V is TRBV4-1, with TRBD2 identical over 11 bases. The specimen was blood. The CDR3 nucleotides read TGCGCCAGCAGCCGAATACCTAGCGGGGGGTCCTACAATGAGCAGTTCTTC. Encoded protein: CASSRIPSGGSYNEQFF.